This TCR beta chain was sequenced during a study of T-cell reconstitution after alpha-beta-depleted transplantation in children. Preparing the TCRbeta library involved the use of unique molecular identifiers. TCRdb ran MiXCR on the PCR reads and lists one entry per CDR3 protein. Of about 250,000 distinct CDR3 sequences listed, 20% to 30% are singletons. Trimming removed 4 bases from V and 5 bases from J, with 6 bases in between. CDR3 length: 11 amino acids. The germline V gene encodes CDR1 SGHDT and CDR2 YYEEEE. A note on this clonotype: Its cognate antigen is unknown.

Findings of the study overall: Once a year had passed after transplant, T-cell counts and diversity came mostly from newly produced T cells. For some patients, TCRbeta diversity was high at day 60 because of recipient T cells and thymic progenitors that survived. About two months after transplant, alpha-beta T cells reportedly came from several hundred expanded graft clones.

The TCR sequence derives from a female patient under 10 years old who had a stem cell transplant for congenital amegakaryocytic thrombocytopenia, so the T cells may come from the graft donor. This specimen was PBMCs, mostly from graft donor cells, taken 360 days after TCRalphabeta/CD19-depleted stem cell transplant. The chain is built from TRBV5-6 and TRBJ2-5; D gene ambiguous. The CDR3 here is CASSTYETQYF. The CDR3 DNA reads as TGTGCCAGCAGCACCTATGAGACCCAGTACTTC.